This T cell receptor (beta chain) was captured by sequencing in a study of T cell changes during pregnancy in multiple sclerosis. The V and J ends lost 2 bases and 3 bases respectively, with 11 bases between them. The germline V gene encodes CDR1 SGHDT and CDR2 YYEEEE. This CDR3 comprises 14 residues. Produced via immunoSEQ multiplex PCR; TCRdb's table is partial and in-frame only. The sample records just over 20,000 clones, roughly 90% being singletons. This sequence was found in a female donor in good health, enrolled as a control in a pregnancy study. This rearrangement joins TRBV5-6 to TRBJ1-2; D uncertain. The sequencing used CD8+ T cells from peripheral blood mononuclear cells, collected in the second trimester of pregnancy. The CDR3 nucleotides are TGTGCCAGCAGCTTAGGTTCCGGAGACTATGGCTACACCTTC. It yields the protein CASSLGSGDYGYTF.